The 21 T cell receptor beta chains below all came from one sample that was sequenced in a study of T-cell memory formation after mild COVID-19. Each CDR3 protein gets one entry after TCRdb re-called the 5' RACE reads with MiXCR. The data contain more than 100,000 distinct CDR3 sequences, 15% to 20% of them seen just once; the ten biggest clones take up approximately 5%. Material: PBMCs or a T cell subset sorted from them (not recorded which). Source of these receptors: a man aged 18-30 years who had mild COVID-19 (a few samples of this study predate the infection). Cell type and time point are not known.

This clonotype was recorded a few times. The chain is built from TRBV10-3 and TRBJ1-2; the D gene is possibly TRBD1 (6 bases). The germline gives CDR1 ENHRY, CDR2 SYGVKD. The CDR3 is 16 amino acids. V was clipped by 4 bases and J by 6 bases, with 21 bases between them. CDR3 sequence reads: CAISARGGLRRDGYTF. The CDR3 DNA is TGTGCCATCAGTGCCCGGGGGGGGCTCCGACGGGATGGCTACACCTTC.

The sample holds many counts of this clonotype. The chain uses TRBV20-1 and TRBJ2-1, with TRBD2 identical over 11 bases. The CDR3 is 13 residues long. Looked up from germline, CDR1 is DFQATT and CDR2 is SNEGSKA (reference sequence). V was pared by 4 bases and J by 4 bases, with 0 bases of the junction left unmatched. CDR3 region: CSATSGGYNEQFF. Written as DNA, the CDR3 is TGCAGTGCTACTAGCGGGGGGTACAATGAGCAGTTCTTC.

This clonotype has more than one count but fewer than ten. The CDR3 loop reads CASSQDNSRNEQFF. In DNA form, the CDR3 reads TGTGCCAGCAGCCAAGATAATAGCCGTAATGAGCAGTTCTTC. The rearrangement links TRBV4-2 to TRBJ2-1; D is uncertain. Germline V CDR1 and CDR2: LGHNA, YNFKEQ. CDR3 size: 14 residues. V lost 0 bases, J lost 7 bases, and 10 bases lay in between.

This clonotype was counted only a few times. The gene calls are TRBV10-1 and TRBJ2-1; TRBD2 matches at 12 bases. This CDR3 is built from 15 residues. After removal of 2 bases from V and 4 bases from J, the junction contained 0 bases not matched to a gene. Germline CDR1 reads WNHNN; CDR2 reads SYGVQD (reference sequence). The CDR3 loop reads CASSEGTSGYNEQFF. DNA for the CDR3: TGCGCCAGCAGTGAGGGGACTAGCGGGTACAATGAGCAGTTCTTC.

This clonotype was observed a handful of times. The chain employs TRBV20-1 and TRBJ1-5, with D possibly being TRBD1 (6 bases). V was pared by 2 bases and J by 5 bases, with 13 bases between. Germline V gene sequence: CDR1 DFQATT, CDR2 SNEGSKA (reference sequence). This CDR3 is 14 amino acids long. The CDR3 region is CSARNRDTHQPQHF. The CDR3 bases are TGCAGTGCTAGAAACCGGGACACCCATCAGCCCCAGCATTTT.

The chain employs TRBV28 and TRBJ2-5, with 12 positions matching TRBD2. The CDR3 contains 16 residues. V lost 1 base, J lost 7 bases, and 7 bases stayed unmatched. Germline V gene data show CDR1 as MDHEN and CDR2 as SYDVKM. CDR3 sequence reads: CASSLLTSGGRGTQYF. The CDR3 DNA reads TGTGCCAGCAGTTTATTGACTAGCGGGGGAAGAGGGACCCAGTACTTC.

The V and J genes are TRBV3-1 and TRBJ1-1, with D maybe TRBD1 (5 bases). CDR1 is LGHDT, CDR2 YNNKEL, per germline (reference sequence). CDR3 length: 13 residues. Trimming left V 6 bases short and J 5 bases short, with 13 bases between. The CDR3 DNA reads as TGTGCCAGCAGGCCCGGGGAGGGGACTGAAGCTTTCTTT. It yields the protein CASRPGEGTEAFF.

As DNA, the CDR3 is TGTGCCAGCAGTTACTCGATTGGACAGTATGGCTACACCTTC. Protein sequence: CASSYSIGQYGYTF. This chain connects TRBV6-5 to TRBJ1-2, with D possibly being TRBD1 (6 bases). The CDR3 spans 14 residues. The V end was cut by 0 bases, the J end by 5 bases, with 10 bases between. Germline values: CDR1 MNHEY, CDR2 SVGAGI.

This clonotype has a handful of counts. The chain uses TRBV9 and TRBJ2-1; a weak D match, TRBD2 (6 bases). This CDR3 is built from 15 residues. The germline CDR1 and CDR2 sequences are SGDLS and YYNGEE. Trimming cost V 4 bases and J 6 bases, with 17 bases left between them. The CDR3 is CASSNHPGLSNEQFF. Here the CDR3 DNA reads TGTGCCAGCAGCAACCACCCTGGACTATCCAATGAGCAGTTCTTC.

This clonotype was seen a handful of times. The J gene is TRBJ2-7, the V gene TRBV4-2; 10 bases line up with TRBD1. Trimming removed 4 bases from V and 3 bases from J; junction bases left unmatched: 6. Per the germline V gene, CDR1 is LGHNA and CDR2 is YNFKEQ. The CDR3 sequence is 15 residues long. DNA for the CDR3: TGTGCCAGCAGCCTGCGTAGGACAGGGGGCTACGAGCAGTACTTC. As protein: CASSLRRTGGYEQYF.

The chain couples TRBV20-1 to TRBJ2-2; D ambiguous. The CDR3 consists of 12 residues. Germline CDR1 is DFQATT and CDR2 is SNEGSKA (reference sequence). V dropped 2 bases and J dropped 3 bases, with 4 bases sitting between them. The CDR3 DNA reads TGCAGTGCTAGACCTCACACCGGGGAGCTGTTTTTT. Translation gives CSARPHTGELFF.

This clonotype was detected ten times or more. The chain carries TRBV7-2 and TRBJ2-1, with no clear D. CDR1 and CDR2 (germline): SGHTA, FQGNSA. The V end was cut by 8 bases, the J end by 5 bases, with 4 bases between. The length of the CDR3 is 10 residues. The chain's CDR3 is CASGDNEQFF. The CDR3 region has the DNA TGTGCCAGCGGGGACAATGAGCAGTTCTTC.

The table lists this clonotype with many counts. The rearrangement links TRBV15 to TRBJ2-5, with TRBD1 matching 9 bases. Germline CDR1 reads LNHNV; CDR2 reads YYDKDF (reference sequence). The CDR3 runs 15 residues. Trimming removed 5 bases from V and 3 bases from J; junction bases left unmatched: 7. This chain's CDR3 is CATSPRDRAKETQYF. The DNA for the CDR3 is TGTGCCACCAGCCCACGGGACAGGGCAAAAGAGACCCAGTACTTC.

The chain uses TRBV30 and TRBJ2-3, with no clear D. V lost 7 bases and J lost 2, with 10 bases in between. The CDR3 runs 12 residues. CDR1 and CDR2 from the germline V gene are GTSNPN and SVGIG (reference sequence). CDR3 residues: CASPGPTDTQYF. As DNA, the CDR3 is TGTGCCTCCCCGGGCCCCACAGATACGCAGTATTTT.

This clonotype came up a few times. The rearrangement joins TRBV6-5 to TRBJ2-7, with no clear D. The germline gives CDR1 MNHEY, CDR2 SVGAGI. This CDR3 is built from 12 residues. V was shortened by 6 bases and J by 7 bases, with 13 bases between the two germline ends. The CDR3 DNA sequence: TGTGCCAGCAGCCTTTCCGGTAGGGAGCAGTACTTC. Its protein is CASSLSGREQYF.

This rearrangement joins TRBV7-2 to TRBJ1-4; D is undetermined. Trimming pared 1 base from V and 4 bases from J, leaving 7 bases between. Per the germline V gene, CDR1 is SGHTA and CDR2 is FQGNSA. This CDR3 spans 14 amino acids. The CDR3 coding sequence is TGTGCCAGCAGCTTAGGGGGAATTAATGAAAAACTGTTTTTT. As protein: CASSLGGINEKLFF. The whole variable domain, remainder taken from reference TRBV7-2 and TRBJ1-4, is GAGVSQSPSNKVTEKGKDVELRCDPISGHTALYWYRQSLGQGLEFLIYFQGNSAPDKSGLPSDRFSAERTGGSVSTLTIQRTQQEDSAVYLCASSLGGINEKLFFGSGTQLSVL.

The genes are TRBV7-6 and TRBJ2-3; D perhaps matches TRBD1 (5 bases). In germline, CDR1 is SGHVS, CDR2 FNYEAQ. The V end was cut by 5 bases, the J end by 4 bases, with 16 bases between. CDR3 length: 15 amino acids. CDR3 amino acids: CASSQASGNPDTQYF. The CDR3 DNA follows: TGTGCCAGCAGCCAAGCCTCAGGGAACCCAGATACGCAGTATTTT.

The chain employs TRBV4-2 and TRBJ2-7; 9 positions match TRBD1. This CDR3 has 16 residues. V trimming: 2 bases; J trimming: 1 base; junction bases outside the gene matches: 6. Germline loops: CDR1 LGHNA, CDR2 YNFKEQ. The CDR3 loop is CASSQLDRGGSYEQYV. For the CDR3, the DNA is TGTGCCAGCAGCCAACTGGACAGGGGAGGGTCCTACGAGCAGTACGTC.

The J gene is TRBJ2-1, the V gene TRBV7-9; D is unclear. Germline-derived CDR1 and CDR2 are SEHNR and FQNEAQ (reference sequence). V was trimmed by 3 bases and J by 10 bases, leaving 13 bases between them. The CDR3 covers 13 residues. CDR3 residues: CASSFGGEGEQFF. For the CDR3, the DNA is TGTGCCAGCAGCTTTGGTGGAGAAGGGGAGCAGTTCTTC.

This clonotype has just a few counts. The chain carries TRBV2 and TRBJ2-1, with D possibly being TRBD2 (5 bases). Trimming stripped 5 bases from V and 10 bases from J, with 18 bases between. Germline lookup yields CDR1 SNHLY and CDR2 FYNNEI. The CDR3 length is 14 residues. The CDR3 sequence: CASSREGLSGEQFF. DNA for the CDR3: TGTGCCAGCAGTCGCGAGGGCCTATCAGGCGAGCAGTTCTTC.

This chain joins TRBV6-6 and TRBJ2-2; D not certain. Looked up from germline, CDR1 is MNHNY and CDR2 is SVGAGI (reference sequence). CDR3 length: 15 residues. The V and J ends lost 8 bases and 2 bases respectively, with 15 bases between them. The CDR3 is CASVNEYRNTGELFF. DNA of the CDR3: TGTGCCAGCGTTAACGAGTACAGAAACACCGGGGAGCTGTTTTTT.